This T cell receptor (beta chain) is drawn from a study of vaccination effects on CD4 cells after COVID-19 (dated by TCRdb to 2021 to 2024). Study-wide context: The ViraFEST assay stimulated PBMC with viral peptide pools and then used TCR sequencing to identify antigen-specific CD4+ T cell clonotypes by expansion. Post-vaccine samples across the study were collected a median of 72 days after the second dose, with a range of 14 to 241. Over 1.5 million PBMC per well were cultured with around 9.8 ug/ml peptides in IMDM containing 5% human AB serum, about 9.7 IU/ml IL-2 and gentamicin. SARS-CoV-2 spike-specific CD4+ TCR repertoires from before and after mRNA vaccination were compared in COVID-19 convalescent patients and in infection-naive vaccine recipients. A total of 10 COVID-19 convalescent patients and several SARS-CoV-2-naive healthy vaccine recipients were included in the full study. The Oncomine TCR Beta short-read assay on an Illumina iSeq 100 was used to sequence cultures from other donors in the study. The paper's findings and limits, for the study overall: In healthy vaccine recipients, vaccine-induced clones were almost all SARS-CoV-2 mono-reactive, with only 1 of 255 being cross-reactive with common cold coronaviruses. Limitations of the study were the small number of convalescent patients and the absence of early post-infection timepoints. At late post-vaccination timepoints, both infection-induced and vaccine-induced clones showed marked clonal contraction, consistent with waning T cell responses.

This clone showed up just once. This receptor's antigen is unknown. No much larger clone exists at a distance of one base, and base qualities are not known. The protocol used for the library was the immunoSEQ multiplex PCR assay. DNA from the CD4+ T cells that had been cultured and isolated underwent TCR beta CDR3 sequencing. In the paper's pipeline: Non-productive TCR sequences were removed, reads were trimmed to the CDR3 region, and CDR3s of at least 7 amino acids were retained. The MANAFEST web app was used to pick out antigen-specific clonotypes by comparing their expansion in peptide wells with that in reference cultures. To count as positive, a clone had to show expansion at FDR<0.05 compared with the reference and with all other wells, an odds ratio above 5, and a frequency above 0.1% in two replicate wells. A clonotype was called cross-reactive if it was significantly expanded both in SARS-CoV-2 spike wells and in at least one common cold coronavirus spike condition. Using the stringdist R package, CDR3 similarity was measured by Levenshtein distance, and unrooted trees were constructed with ape in R 3.6.1. The immuneACCESS repertoire file appears here via TCRdb, limited to in-frame rearrangements. These files lack a portion of the clones; in checked studies, under half of the deficit traces to unresolved V genes, and the cause of the others is not known. That table is the source of V, J and clone size, and D and trimming were worked out from the DNA. For this sample the table gives approximately 47,000 clones, of which 70% were detected only once. Jointly, the top ten make up 6% to 7% of the sample.

Relative to germline, V is missing 0 bases and J is missing 6 bases, with 11 bases of the junction outside any gene match. The germline V gene yields SGHDN for CDR1 and FVKESK for CDR2. The CDR3 runs 17 amino acids, cysteine and phenylalanine included. Of the read, only the CDR3 DNA is kept; its 51 bases are in frame from base 1. After less than 13 days of culture, CD4+ T cells were isolated with the EasySep CD4+ T cell isolation kit. Each participant received two doses of an mRNA SARS-CoV-2 vaccine, either BNT162b2 or mRNA-1273. None of the healthy vaccine recipients had a prior SARS-CoV-2 infection, which was confirmed by nucleocapsid antibody tests that came back negative both before and after vaccination. On days 3 and 7, half of the culture medium was replaced with fresh IL-2-containing medium. Unless noted otherwise, every peptide stimulation condition was cultured in triplicate wells. PBMC were separated from whole blood using Ficoll-Paque Plus gradient centrifugation and were then either cryopreserved at -140C or used fresh. Genomic DNA was extracted from cultured CD4+ T cells with the QIAamp micro DNA kit.

The sequence links TRBV14 to TRBJ2-7, with 10 bases matching TRBD1. The TCR comes from a human donor who received a COVID-19 vaccine. Sequenced material: CD4+ T cells from PBMCs cultured without peptide, taken after COVID-19 vaccination. Here the CDR3 is given as CASSQDYWGTGEAEQYF. The DNA sequence is given as TGTGCCAGCAGCCAAGACTATTGGGGGACAGGGGAAGCCGAGCAGTACTTC.